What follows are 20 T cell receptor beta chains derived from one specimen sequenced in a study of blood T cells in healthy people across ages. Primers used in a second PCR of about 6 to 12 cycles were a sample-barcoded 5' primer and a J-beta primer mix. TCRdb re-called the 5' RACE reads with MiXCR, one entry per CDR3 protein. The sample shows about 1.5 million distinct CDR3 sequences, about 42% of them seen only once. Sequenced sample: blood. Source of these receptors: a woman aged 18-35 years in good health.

CDR3 in amino acids: CSAPPPGGRFETQYF. The CDR3 DNA reads TGCAGTGCCCCCCCACCGGGCGGGAGATTCGAGACCCAGTACTTC. The chain carries TRBV20-1 and TRBJ2-5, with 7 bases that match TRBD2. CDR3 length: 15 residues. The trim removed 6 bases at V and 5 bases at J, leaving 15 bases unmatched. CDR1 is DFQATT and CDR2 is SNEGSKA in the germline V gene (reference sequence).

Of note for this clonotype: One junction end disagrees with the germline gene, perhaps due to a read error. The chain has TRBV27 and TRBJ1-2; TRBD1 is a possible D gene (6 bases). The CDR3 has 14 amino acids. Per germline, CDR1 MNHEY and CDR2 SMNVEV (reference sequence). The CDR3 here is CANSSWGARNGYTF. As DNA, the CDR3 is TGTGCCAACAGTTCCTGGGGGGCGAGGAATGGCTACACCTTC.

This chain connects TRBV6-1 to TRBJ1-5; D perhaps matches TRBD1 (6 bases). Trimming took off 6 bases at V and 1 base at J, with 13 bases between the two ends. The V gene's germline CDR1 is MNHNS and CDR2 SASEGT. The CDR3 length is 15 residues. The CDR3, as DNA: TGTGCCAGCAGAGCGGACAGCCGAAGCAATCAGCCCCAGCATTTT. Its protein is CASRADSRSNQPQHF.

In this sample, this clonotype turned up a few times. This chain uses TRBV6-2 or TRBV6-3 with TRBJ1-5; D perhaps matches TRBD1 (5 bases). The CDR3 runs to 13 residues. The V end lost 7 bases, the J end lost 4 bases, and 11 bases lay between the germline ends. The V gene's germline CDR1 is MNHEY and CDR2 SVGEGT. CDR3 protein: CASTVKGNQPQHF. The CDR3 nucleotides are TGTGCCAGCACCGTGAAGGGGAATCAGCCCCAGCATTTT.

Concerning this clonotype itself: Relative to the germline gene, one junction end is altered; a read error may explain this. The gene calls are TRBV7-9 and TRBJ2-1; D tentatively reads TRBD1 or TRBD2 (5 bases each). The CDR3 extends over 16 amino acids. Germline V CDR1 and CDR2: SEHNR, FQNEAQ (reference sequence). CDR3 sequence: CASTLGYGTRGNEQFF. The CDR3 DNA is TGTGCCAGCACCTTAGGGTATGGGACCCGGGGTAATGAGCAGTTCTTC.

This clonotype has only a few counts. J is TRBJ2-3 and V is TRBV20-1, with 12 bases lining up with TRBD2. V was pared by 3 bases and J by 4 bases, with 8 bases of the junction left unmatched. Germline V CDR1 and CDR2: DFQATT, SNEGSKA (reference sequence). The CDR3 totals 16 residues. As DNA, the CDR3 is TGCAGTGCTAGTTATCTAGCGGGGGGGATGGCAGATACGCAGTATTTT. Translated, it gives CSASYLAGGMADTQYF.

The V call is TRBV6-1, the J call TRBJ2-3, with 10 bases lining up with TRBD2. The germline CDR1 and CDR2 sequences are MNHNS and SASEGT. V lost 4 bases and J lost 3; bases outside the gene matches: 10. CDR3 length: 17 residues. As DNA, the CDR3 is TGTGCCAGCAGTGTCCTGGGTAGCGGGAGGACGACAGATACGCAGTATTTT. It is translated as CASSVLGSGRTTDTQYF.

CDR3 protein: CASSPPGFHEQYF. CDR3 sequence (DNA): TGTGCCAGCAGCCCTCCAGGGTTCCACGAGCAGTACTTC. V usage is TRBV7-9 and J usage is TRBJ2-5, with D possibly TRBD1 on 5 matching bases. The J call may be incorrect, as the DNA end agrees better with TRBJ2-7. The CDR3 covers 13 residues. CDR1 SEHNR and CDR2 FQNEAQ come from the germline V gene (reference sequence).

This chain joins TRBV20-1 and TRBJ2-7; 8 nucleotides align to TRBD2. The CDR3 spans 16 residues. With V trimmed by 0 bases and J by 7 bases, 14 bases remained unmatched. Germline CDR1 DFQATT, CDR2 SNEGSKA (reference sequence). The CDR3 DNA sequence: TGCAGTGCTAGAGATTTGGGCGGACTAGCTGCCAATGAGCAGTACTTC. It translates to CSARDLGGLAANEQYF.

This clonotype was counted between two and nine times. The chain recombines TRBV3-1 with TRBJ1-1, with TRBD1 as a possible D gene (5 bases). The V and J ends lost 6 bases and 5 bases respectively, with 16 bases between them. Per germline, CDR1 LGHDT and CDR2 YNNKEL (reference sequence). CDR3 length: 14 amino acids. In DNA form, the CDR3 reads TGTGCCAGCAGAGACGACGGCCGGGGGACTGAAGCTTTCTTT. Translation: CASRDDGRGTEAFF.

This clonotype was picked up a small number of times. The CDR3 sequence: CSAPRTGLDRPQHF. The CDR3, as DNA: TGCAGTGCTCCTCGGACAGGGTTGGATCGGCCCCAGCATTTT. The gene calls are TRBV20-1 and TRBJ1-5; 8 positions agree with TRBD1. The ends lost 5 bases at V and 9 bases at J; junction bases unmatched: 12. Germline CDR1 is DFQATT and CDR2 is SNEGSKA (reference sequence). The CDR3 covers 14 residues.

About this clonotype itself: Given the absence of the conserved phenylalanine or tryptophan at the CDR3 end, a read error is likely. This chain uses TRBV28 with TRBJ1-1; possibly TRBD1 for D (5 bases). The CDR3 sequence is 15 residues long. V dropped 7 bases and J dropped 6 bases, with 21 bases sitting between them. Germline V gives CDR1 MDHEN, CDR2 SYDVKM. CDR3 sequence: CASTDLAGQRSEAFS. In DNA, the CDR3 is TGTGCCAGCACCGATCTGGCAGGGCAACGTTCTGAAGCTTTCTCT.

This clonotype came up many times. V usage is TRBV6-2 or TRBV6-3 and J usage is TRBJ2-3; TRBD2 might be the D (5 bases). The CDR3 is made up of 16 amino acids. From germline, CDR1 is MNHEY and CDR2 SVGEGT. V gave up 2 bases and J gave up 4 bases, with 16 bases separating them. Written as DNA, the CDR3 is TGTGCCAGCAGTTACAGGACTGAAACTCGCGCAGATACGCAGTATTTT. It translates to CASSYRTETRADTQYF.

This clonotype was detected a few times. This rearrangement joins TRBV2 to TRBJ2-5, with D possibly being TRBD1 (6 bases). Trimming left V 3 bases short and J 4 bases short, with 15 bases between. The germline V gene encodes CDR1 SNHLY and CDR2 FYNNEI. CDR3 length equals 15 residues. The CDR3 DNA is TGTGCCAGCAGTGAGGCAACCACAGGGCGAGAGACCCAGTACTTC. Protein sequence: CASSEATTGRETQYF.

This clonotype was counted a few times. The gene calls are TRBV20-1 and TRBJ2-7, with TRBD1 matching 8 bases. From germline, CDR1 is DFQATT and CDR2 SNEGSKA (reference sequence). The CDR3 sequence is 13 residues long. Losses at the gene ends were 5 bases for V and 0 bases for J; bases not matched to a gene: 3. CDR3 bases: TGCAGTGCTTGGACAGGGAGCTCCTACGAGCAGTACTTC. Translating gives CSAWTGSSYEQYF.

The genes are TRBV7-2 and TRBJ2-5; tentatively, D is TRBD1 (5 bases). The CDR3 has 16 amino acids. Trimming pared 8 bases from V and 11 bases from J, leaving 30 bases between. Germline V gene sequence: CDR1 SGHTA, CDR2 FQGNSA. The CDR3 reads CASLGAGRNSYNEQYF. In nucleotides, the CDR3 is TGTGCCAGCCTAGGGGCCGGGCGCAACTCCTACAATGAGCAGTACTTC. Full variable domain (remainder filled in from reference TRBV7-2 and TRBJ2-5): GAGVSQSPSNKVTEKGKDVELRCDPISGHTALYWYRQSLGQGLEFLIYFQGNSAPDKSGLPSDRFSAERTGGSVSTLTIQRTQQEDSAVYLCASLGAGRNSYNEQYFGPGTRLLVL.

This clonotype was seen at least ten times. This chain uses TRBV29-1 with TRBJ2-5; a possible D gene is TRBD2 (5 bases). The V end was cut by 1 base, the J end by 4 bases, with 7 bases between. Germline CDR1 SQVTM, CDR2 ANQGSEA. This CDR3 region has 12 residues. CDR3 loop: CSVEGGRETQYF. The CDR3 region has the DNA TGCAGCGTTGAAGGAGGGAGAGAGACCCAGTACTTC.

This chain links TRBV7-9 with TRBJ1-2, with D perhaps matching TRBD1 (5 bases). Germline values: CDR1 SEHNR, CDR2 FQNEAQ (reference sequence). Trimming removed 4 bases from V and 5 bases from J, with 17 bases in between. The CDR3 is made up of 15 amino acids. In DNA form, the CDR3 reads TGTGCCAGCAGCTCAACAGGATCTACGTGGTATGGCTACACCTTC. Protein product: CASSSTGSTWYGYTF.

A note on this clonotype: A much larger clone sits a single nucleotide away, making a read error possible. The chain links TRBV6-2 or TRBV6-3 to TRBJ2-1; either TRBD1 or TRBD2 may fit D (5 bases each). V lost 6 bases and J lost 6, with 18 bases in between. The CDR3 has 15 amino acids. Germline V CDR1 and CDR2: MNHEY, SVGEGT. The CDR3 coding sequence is TGTGCCAGCAGCCCGGGAAAAGGGACCTGCAATGAGCAGTTCTTC. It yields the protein CASSPGKGTCNEQFF.

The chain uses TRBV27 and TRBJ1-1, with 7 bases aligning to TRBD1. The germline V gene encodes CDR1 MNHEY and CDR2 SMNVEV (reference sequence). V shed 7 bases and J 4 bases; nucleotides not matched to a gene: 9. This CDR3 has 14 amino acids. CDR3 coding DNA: TGTGCCAGCACCCCGACAGGGAGGGGCACTGAAGCTTTCTTT. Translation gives CASTPTGRGTEAFF.